The TCR beta chain described here comes from a study of shared clonotypes between healthy human individuals. The authors divided CD4+ cells into CD45RA+ naive and CD45RA-negative memory subsets. Profiled with immunoSEQ multiplex PCR; TCRdb holds only in-frame clones, not every one. The data show a few million clones, nearly 97% seen once. Details on this clone: This sample also contains other DNA sequences that code for the same CDR3.

Trimming removed 0 bases from V and 5 bases from J, with 7 bases in between. Germline V gives CDR1 SGHTA, CDR2 FQGNSA. CDR3 length equals 13 residues. This receptor was taken from a man aged 18 to 30 in good health. The sample consisted of naive CD4+ T cells sorted from blood. Sample subset: CD45RA+ positively selected. The chain joins TRBV7-2 to TRBJ2-5; no clear D gene. The CDR3 DNA is TGTGCCAGCAGCTTAGCAGGGCTGGAGACCCAGTACTTC. Protein sequence: CASSLAGLETQYF.